This T cell receptor (beta chain) comes out of a study of glioma-infiltrating T cells (dated by TCRdb to the mid-2010s). Context from the whole study: TCR alpha- and beta-chain repertoires were sequenced from glioma tissue, non-neoplastic brain tissue and matched peripheral blood mononuclear cells. The paired cohort was made up of three low-grade glioma patients, 7 or 8 primary glioblastoma patients and three non-glioma patients who contributed non-neoplastic brain tissue. Each tissue-infiltrating repertoire was compared with the same patient's peripheral blood repertoire to measure divergence between tissue and blood T-cell populations.

As regards this clonotype: Its antigen remains undetermined. No clone much larger than this one lies a single base away; base qualities are absent.

CDR1 and CDR2 are read off the germline V gene as MNHNS and SASEGT. Trimming leaves V shorter by 5 bases and J shorter by 3 bases, with the junction holding 7 bases beyond the gene matches. Taken from cysteine to valine, the CDR3 has 15 residues. Only the CDR3 portion is preserved as DNA: 45 bases, with reading frame beginning at the first base. TCR alpha and beta CDR3 regions were amplified with the iRepertoire nested amplicon-rescue multiplex PCR (arm-PCR) platform from RNA. One-step reverse transcription and amplification used roughly 100-400 ng of tissue mRNA or PBMC total RNA as input. Following bead purification, Illumina adapters were added by a secondary multiplex PCR, and the libraries were gel-purified between 200 and 400 bp. Internal 6-nucleotide barcodes were carried by the libraries and were used for demultiplexing. The libraries were sequenced on an Illumina MiSeq using 2x220 or 2x250 nucleotide paired-end reads. In the paper's pipeline: FLASH 1.2.11 was used to merge paired reads, and BWA-MEM then aligned the reads to the GRCh37 human genome before TRA and TRB reads were extracted. An IMGT-derived reference of cassette sequences and CDR3 motifs, with pseudogenes included, was used for V and J assignment. Reads were translated in three frames, and productive CDR3s were defined as those with a C...FGXG motif and no stop codons. Unique combinations of V-J cassette pair and CDR3 amino acid sequence were defined as clonotypes. Filtering of reads was based on Hamming distance, with the threshold set by the sequence error rate of each sample in mapped regions. TCRdb trimmed the raw reads at Q25, called clones with MiXCR and kept productive beta chains. Identical CDR3 proteins give one entry, which carries the most common genes and DNA. TCRdb assigned the V and J calls; the authors' analysis was not used. This sample has under 150,000 distinct CDR3 sequences in its table, and around 23% of those were observed once. Roughly 29% of the sample lies in the top ten.

General findings and caveats noted by the study authors: Very few CDR3 sequences were found to be shared between tissue and blood, and this scarcity was attributed to high CDR3 diversity and limited sampling. The group comparisons were based on small numbers of patients: three non-neoplastic, three low-grade glioma and several glioblastoma patients. VJ-independent divergence between tissue and blood was below expectation in non-neoplastic patients but above expectation in all gliomas, especially low-grade gliomas.

Sequencing was done on a sample of glioma tissue, nonneoplastic brain tissue, or PBMCs (not recorded which). This clonotype was obtained from a human donor with low-grade glioma or glioblastoma, undergoing nonglioma brain surgery, or in good health (not recorded which). Recombination linked TRBV6-1 to TRBJ2-7, and 10 junctional nucleotides match TRBD1. The DNA reads as follows: TGTGCCAGCAGTTCCGGGACAGGGGAGGGCTACGAGCAGTACGTC. Translated, it gives CASSSGTGEGYEQYV.